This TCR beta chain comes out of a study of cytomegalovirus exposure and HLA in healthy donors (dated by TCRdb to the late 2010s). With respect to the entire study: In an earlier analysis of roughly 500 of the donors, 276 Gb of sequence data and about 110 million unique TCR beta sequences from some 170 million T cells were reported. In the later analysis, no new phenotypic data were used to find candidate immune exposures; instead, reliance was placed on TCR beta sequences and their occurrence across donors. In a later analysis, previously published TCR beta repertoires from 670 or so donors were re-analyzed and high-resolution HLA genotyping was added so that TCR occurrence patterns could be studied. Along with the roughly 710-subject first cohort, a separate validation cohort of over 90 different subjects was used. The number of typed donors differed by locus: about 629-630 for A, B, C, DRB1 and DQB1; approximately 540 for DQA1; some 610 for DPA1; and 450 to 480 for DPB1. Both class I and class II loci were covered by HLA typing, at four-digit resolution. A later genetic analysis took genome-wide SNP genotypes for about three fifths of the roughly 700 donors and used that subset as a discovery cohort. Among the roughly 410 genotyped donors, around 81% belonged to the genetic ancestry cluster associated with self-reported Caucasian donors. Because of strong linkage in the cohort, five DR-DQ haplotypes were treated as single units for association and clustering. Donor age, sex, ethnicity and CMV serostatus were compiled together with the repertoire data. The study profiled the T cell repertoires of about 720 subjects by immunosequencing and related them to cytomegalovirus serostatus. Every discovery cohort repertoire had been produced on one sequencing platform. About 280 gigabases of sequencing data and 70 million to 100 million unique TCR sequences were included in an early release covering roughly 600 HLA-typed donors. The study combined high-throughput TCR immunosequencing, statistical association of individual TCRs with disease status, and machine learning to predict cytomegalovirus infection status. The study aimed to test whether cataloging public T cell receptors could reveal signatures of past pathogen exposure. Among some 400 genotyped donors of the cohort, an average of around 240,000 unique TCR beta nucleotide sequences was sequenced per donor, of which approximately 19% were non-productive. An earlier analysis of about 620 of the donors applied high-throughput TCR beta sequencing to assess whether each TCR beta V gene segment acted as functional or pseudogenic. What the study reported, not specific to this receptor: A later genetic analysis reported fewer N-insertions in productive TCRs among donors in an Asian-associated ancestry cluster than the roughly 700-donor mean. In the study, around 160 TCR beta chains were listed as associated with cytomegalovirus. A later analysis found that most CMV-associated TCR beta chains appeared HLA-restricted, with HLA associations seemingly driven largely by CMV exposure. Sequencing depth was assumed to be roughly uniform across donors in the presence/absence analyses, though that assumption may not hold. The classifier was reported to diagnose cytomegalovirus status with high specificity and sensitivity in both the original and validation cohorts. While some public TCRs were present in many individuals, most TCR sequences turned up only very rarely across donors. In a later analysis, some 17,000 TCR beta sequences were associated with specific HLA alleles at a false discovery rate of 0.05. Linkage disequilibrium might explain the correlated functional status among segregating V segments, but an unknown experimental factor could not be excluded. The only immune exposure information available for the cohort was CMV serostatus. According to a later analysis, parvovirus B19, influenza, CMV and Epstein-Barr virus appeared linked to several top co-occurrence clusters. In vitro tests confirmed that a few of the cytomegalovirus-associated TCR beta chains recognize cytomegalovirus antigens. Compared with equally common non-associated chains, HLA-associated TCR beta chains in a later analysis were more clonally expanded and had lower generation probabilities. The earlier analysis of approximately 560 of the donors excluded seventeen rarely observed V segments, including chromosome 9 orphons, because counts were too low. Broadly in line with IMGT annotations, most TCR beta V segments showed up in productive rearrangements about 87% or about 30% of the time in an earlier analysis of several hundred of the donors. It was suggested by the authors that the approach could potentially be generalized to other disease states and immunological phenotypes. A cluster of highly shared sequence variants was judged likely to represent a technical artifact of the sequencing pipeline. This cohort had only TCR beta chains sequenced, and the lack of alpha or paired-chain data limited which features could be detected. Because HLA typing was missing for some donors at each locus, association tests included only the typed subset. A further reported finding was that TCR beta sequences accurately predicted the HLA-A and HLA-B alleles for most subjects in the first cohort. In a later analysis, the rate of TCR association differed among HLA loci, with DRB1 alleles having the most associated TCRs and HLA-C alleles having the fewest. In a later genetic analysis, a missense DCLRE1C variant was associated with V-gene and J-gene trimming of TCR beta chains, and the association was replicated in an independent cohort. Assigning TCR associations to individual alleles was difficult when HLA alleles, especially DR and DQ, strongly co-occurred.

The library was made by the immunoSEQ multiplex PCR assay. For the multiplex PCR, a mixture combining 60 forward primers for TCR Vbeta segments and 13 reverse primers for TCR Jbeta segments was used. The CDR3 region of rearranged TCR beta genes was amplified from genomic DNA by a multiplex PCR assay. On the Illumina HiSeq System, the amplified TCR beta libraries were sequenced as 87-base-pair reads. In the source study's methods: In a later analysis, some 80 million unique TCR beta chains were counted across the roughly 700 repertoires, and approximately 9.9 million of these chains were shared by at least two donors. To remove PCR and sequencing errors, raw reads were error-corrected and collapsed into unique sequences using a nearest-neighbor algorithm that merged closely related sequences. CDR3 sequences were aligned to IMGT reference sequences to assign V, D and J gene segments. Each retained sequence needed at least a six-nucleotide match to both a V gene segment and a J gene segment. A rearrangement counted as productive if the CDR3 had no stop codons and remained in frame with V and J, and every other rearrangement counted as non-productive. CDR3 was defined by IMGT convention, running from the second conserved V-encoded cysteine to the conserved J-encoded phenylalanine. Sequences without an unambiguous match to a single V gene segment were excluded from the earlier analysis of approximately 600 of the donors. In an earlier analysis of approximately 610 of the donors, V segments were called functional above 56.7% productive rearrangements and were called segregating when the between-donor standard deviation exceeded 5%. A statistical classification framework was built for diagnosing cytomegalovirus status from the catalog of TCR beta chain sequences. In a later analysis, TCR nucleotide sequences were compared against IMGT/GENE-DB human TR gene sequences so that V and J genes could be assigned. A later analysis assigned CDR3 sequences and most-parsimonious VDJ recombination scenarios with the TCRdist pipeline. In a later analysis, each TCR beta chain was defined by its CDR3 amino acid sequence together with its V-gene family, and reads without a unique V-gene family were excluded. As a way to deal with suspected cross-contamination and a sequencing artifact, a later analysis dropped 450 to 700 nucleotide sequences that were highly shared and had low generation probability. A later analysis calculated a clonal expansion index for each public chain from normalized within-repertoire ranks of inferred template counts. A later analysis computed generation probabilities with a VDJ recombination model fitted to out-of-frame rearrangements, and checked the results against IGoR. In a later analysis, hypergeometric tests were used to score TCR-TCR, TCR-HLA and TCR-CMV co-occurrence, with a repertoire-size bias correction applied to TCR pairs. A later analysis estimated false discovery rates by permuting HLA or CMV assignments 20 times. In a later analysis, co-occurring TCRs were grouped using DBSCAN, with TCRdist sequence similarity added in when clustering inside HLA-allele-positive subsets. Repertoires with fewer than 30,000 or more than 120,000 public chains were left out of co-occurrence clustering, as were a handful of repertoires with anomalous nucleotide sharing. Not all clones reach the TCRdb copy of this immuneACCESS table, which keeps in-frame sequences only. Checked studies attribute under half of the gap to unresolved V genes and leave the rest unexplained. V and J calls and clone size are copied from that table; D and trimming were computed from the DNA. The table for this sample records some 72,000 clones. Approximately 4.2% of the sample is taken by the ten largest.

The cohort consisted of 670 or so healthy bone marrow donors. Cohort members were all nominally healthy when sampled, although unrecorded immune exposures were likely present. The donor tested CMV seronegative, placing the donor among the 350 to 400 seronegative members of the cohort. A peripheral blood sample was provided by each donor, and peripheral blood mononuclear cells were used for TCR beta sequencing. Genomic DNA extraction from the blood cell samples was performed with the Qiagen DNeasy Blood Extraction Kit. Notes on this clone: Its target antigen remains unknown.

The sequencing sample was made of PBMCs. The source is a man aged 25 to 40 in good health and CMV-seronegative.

DNA sequence: TGTGCCAGCTCACCATTAGGGCAGGGAAACGGAAAACTGTTTTTT. Its product reads: CASSPLGQGNGKLFF. Recombination linked TRBV18 to TRBJ1-4; TRBD1 is a weak D gene call, 5 bases matching. At the junction V is shortened by 2 bases and J by 10 bases, with 17 bases in between. The CDR3 spans 15 residues, from the cysteine through the phenylalanine. Just CDR3 DNA is preserved here, 45 bases in frame from base 1. According to the germline V gene, CDR1 reads KGHSH and CDR2 reads LQKENI.